This TCR beta chain came from a study of CD8 T cells in ankylosing spondylitis. Study-level findings and limits: Disease-linked clones proved CD8+ and comparatively uncommon in peripheral blood.

The CDR3 runs 14 residues. V lost 0 bases and J lost 5, with 10 bases in between. The V gene's germline CDR1 is MNHEY and CDR2 SVGAGI. This clonotype has more than one count but fewer than ten. Its matching antigen is unknown. Quantitative 5'-RACE with molecular barcodes was used to make the TCR beta libraries. TCRdb re-analysed the 5' RACE reads in MiXCR, keeping a single row per CDR3 protein. The sample holds 250,000 or so distinct CDR3 sequences, 24% seen once. This chain uses TRBV6-5 with TRBJ1-1; D is unclear. The TCR was taken from a male donor with ankylosing spondylitis or in good health (not recorded which). What was sequenced was blood, either unsorted or a sorted T cell fraction (not recorded which). This CDR3 reads CASSYSRAGTEAFF. For the CDR3, the DNA is TGTGCCAGCAGTTACTCGAGGGCAGGAACTGAAGCTTTCTTT.